The source of this TCR beta chain is a study of blood T cell repertoires in COVID-19. As processed by the authors: Counts of nucleated cells, estimated from reference gene primer amplification, were obtained. Libraries were prepared by immunoSEQ multiplex PCR; TCRdb keeps only in-frame clonotypes and omits some of them. Clone size and the V and J calls come from that table; the DNA yielded D and trimming. The data hold roughly 170,000 clones, with approximately 84% observed a single time. Germline loops: CDR1 MDHEN, CDR2 SYDVKM. This CDR3 has 15 amino acids. V gave up 4 bases and J gave up 4 bases; unmatched junction bases: 9.

The rearrangement uses TRBV28 and TRBJ2-7, with 8 bases aligning to TRBD2. Sequences were obtained from peripheral blood. This sequence originates from a man aged 35-49 years who had recovered from COVID-19. The CDR3 nucleotides are TGTGCCAGCAGTTCCGGAGCGGGAGTTAATTACGAGCAGTACTTC. Protein: CASSSGAGVNYEQYF.